This T cell receptor (beta chain) was recorded in a study of blood T cell repertoires in COVID-19. Across the whole study: Sites across the United States, Italy and Spain contributed samples from acute and convalescent COVID-19. From T cells, B-cell-depleted T cells, or PBMCs came the material, which was cDNA or gDNA.

The count of this clone is one. In the original processing: Amplification of reference gene primers provided the estimated nucleated cell counts. Clones were read by immunoSEQ multiplex PCR, and TCRdb kept only the in-frame ones, dropping some. V and J calls and clone size are given by that table; D and trimming were obtained from the DNA. The sample lists roughly 190,000 clones; about four fifths were seen once. This sequence was found in a man between 45 and 60 years old with active or convalescent COVID-19. The sample was peripheral blood.

The CDR3 DNA reads TGCGCCAGCAGCGTACAGGGCTACGAGCAGTACTTC. Translating gives CASSVQGYEQYF. The genes are TRBV5-1 and TRBJ2-7, with D perhaps matching TRBD1 (6 bases). Trimming left V 4 bases short and J 3 bases short, with 8 bases between. The V gene's germline CDR1 is SGHRS and CDR2 YFSETQ. CDR3 length equals 12 residues.